The clone carrying this T cell receptor beta chain was detected many times. The sample comes from a study of T cells in Graves' hyperthyroidism and ophthalmopathy. CDR3 length equals 14 residues. The V gene's germline CDR1 is MDHEN and CDR2 SYDVKM. Trimming shortened V by 4 bases and J by 7 bases, and 16 bases separated the two germline ends. From RNA transcripts, TCR beta CDR3 regions were amplified. The study used the HTBI primer set for a first-round RT-PCR of the TCR CDR3. Each CDR3 protein is one row after TCRdb ran MiXCR on the multiplex PCR reads. Of 300,000 to 450,000 distinct CDR3 sequences in the sample, about 14% are singletons; the top ten hold about 20%. Ophthalmopathy cases scored 3 or more on the Clinical Activity Score and 4 or more on NOSPECS grade, with duration below 3 months. Patients were excluded because of uncontrolled infection, other autoimmune disease, pregnancy or lactation. Diagnosing involved the use of clinical symptoms, serum thyroxine and TRAb, thyroid ultrasound and orbital computed tomography. The PBMCs were taken from more than 8 ml of fresh peripheral blood.

This chain links TRBV28 with TRBJ1-2, with D hard to call. This clonotype was obtained from a woman in her 30s with Graves' ophthalmopathy. The sequencing sample was made of blood. Written as DNA, the CDR3 is TGTGCCAGCAGTTCGGGCAGGAGGCACGCTGGCTACACCTTC. This sequence encodes CASSSGRRHAGYTF.